This T cell receptor beta chain was sequenced in a study of long-term antiretroviral therapy in people with HIV. Study-level background: The oldest samples precede the 2015 immediate-ART recommendation by about a decade.

Study-wide findings and caveats: After ART, diversity increased yet remained lower than transplant donor controls. The repertoire was dominated at all time points by clones expanded before ART.

The CDR3 runs to 12 residues. V lost 5 bases to trimming and J lost 3 bases, with 7 bases between them. Germline V gives CDR1 MNHEY, CDR2 SVGAGI. This was the immunoSEQ v3.0 assay at survey level. Generated by immunoSEQ multiplex PCR, the TCRdb table keeps only in-frame clones and is missing some. There are fewer than 40,000 clones in the sample; 75% to 90% occur only once, and 3.9% lies in the top ten. Going into DNA extraction, samples held about 1-10 million cryopreserved PBMC. Turning to this clone: Its antigen is currently unknown.

Here the sequenced sample was unsorted PBMCs, taken just before starting antiretroviral therapy. This rearrangement joins TRBV6-5 to TRBJ1-1; D is perhaps TRBD1 (5 bases). The sequence came from a woman younger than 35 with HIV. CDR3 coding DNA: TGTGCCAGCAGTAGGGGTGACACTGAAGCTTTCTTT. The encoded protein is CASSRGDTEAFF.